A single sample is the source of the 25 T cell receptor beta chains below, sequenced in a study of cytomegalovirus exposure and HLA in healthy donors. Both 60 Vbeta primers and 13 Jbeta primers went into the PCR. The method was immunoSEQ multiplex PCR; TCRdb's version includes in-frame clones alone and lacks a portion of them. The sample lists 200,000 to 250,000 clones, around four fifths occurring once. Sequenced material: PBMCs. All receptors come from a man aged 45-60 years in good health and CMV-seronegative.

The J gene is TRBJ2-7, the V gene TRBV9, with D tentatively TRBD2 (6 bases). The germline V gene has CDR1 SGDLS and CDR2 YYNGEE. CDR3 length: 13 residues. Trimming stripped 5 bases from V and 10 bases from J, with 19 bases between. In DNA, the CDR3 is TGTGCCAGCAGTCGAGAAGGAGGGGCGTCACAGTACTTC. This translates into CASSREGGASQYF.

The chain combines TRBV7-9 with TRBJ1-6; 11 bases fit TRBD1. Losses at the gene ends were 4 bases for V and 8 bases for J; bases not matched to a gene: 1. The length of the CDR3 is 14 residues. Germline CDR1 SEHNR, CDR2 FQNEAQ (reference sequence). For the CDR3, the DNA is TGTGCCAGCAGCTCGGGACAGGGGGATTCACCCCTCCACTTT. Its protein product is CASSSGQGDSPLHF.

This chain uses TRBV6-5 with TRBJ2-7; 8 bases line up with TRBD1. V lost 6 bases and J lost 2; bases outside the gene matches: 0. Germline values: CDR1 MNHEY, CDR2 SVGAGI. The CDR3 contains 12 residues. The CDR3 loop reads CASRQGAYEQYF. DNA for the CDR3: TGTGCCAGCAGACAGGGGGCCTACGAGCAGTACTTC.

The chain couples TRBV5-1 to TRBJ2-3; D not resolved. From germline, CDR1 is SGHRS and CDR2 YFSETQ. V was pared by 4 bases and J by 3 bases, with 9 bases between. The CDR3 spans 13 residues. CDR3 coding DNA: TGCGCCAGCAGCCCCGGTAAGACAGATACGCAGTATTTT. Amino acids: CASSPGKTDTQYF.

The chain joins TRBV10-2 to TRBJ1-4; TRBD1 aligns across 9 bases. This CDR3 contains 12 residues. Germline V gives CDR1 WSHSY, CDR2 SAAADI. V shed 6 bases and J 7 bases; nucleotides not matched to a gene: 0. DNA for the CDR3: TGCGCCAGCAGGACAGGGGGTGAAAAACTGTTTTTT. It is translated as CASRTGGEKLFF.

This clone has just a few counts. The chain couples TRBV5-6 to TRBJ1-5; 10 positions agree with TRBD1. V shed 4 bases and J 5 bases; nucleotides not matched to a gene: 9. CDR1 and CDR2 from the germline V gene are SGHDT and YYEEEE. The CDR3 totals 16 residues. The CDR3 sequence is CASSVGTGVGDQPQHF. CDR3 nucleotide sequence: TGTGCCAGCAGCGTTGGGACAGGGGTAGGGGATCAGCCCCAGCATTTT. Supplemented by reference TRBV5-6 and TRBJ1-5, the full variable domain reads DAGVTQSPTHLIKTRGQQVTLRCSPKSGHDTVSWYQQALGQGPQFIFQYYEEEERQRGNFPDRFSGHQFPNYSSELNVNALLLGDSALYLCASSVGTGVGDQPQHFGDGTRLSIL.

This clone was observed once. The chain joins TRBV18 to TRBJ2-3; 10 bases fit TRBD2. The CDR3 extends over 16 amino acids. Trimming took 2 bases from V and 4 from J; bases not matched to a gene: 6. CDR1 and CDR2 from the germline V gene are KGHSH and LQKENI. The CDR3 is CASSPVNSGGPDTQYF. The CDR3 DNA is TGTGCCAGCTCACCAGTGAATAGCGGGGGGCCAGATACGCAGTATTTT.

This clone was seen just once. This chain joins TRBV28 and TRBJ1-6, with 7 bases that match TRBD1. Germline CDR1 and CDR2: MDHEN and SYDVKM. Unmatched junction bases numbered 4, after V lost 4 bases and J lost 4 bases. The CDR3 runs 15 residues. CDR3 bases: TGTGCCAGCAGTTACAGACAGGGTTATAATTCACCCCTCCACTTT. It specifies CASSYRQGYNSPLHF.

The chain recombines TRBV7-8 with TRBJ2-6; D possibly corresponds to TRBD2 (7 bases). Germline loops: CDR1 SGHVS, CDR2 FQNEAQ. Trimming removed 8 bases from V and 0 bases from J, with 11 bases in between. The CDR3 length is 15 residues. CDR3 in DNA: TGTGCCAGCGGGGGGGGCCGCTCTGGGGCCAACGTCCTGACTTTC. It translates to CASGGGRSGANVLTF.

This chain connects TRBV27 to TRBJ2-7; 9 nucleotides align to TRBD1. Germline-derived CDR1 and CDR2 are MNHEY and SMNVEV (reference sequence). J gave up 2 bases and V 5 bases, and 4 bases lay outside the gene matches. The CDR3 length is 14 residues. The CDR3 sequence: CASSMTGGPYEQYF. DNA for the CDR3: TGTGCCAGCAGTATGACAGGGGGACCCTACGAGCAGTACTTC.

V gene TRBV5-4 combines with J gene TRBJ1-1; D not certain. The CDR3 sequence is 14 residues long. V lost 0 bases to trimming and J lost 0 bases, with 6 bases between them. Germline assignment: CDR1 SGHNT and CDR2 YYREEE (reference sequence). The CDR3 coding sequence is TGTGCCAGCAGCTTGGGTCCCATGAACACTGAAGCTTTCTTT. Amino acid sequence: CASSLGPMNTEAFF. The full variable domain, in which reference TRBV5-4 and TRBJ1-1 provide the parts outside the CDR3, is ETGVTQSPTHLIKTRGQQVTLRCSSQSGHNTVSWYQQALGQGPQFIFQYYREEENGRGNFPPRFSGLQFPNYSSELNVNALELDDSALYLCASSLGPMNTEAFFGQGTRLTVV.

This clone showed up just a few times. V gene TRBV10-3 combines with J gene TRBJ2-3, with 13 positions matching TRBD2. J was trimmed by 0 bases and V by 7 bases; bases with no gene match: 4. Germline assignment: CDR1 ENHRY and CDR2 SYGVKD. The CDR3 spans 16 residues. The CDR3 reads CAITSGLAGSTDTQYF. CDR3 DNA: TGTGCCATCACCTCGGGACTAGCGGGGAGCACAGATACGCAGTATTTT.

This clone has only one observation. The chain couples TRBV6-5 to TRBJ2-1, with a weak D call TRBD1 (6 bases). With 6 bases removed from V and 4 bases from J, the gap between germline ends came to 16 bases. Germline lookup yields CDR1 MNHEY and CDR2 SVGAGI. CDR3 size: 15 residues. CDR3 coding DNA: TGTGCCAGCAGCCCCGTCCAGGGGCGGTACAATGAGCAGTTCTTC. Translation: CASSPVQGRYNEQFF.

This chain's CDR3 is CASSSNRDSSYEQYF. CDR3 bases: TGTGCCAGCAGCTCAAACCGGGACAGTTCCTACGAGCAGTACTTC. This chain uses TRBV9 with TRBJ2-5, with 7 bases fitting TRBD1. The end of the DNA aligns better with TRBJ2-7, so the J call may be wrong. Germline V gene sequence: CDR1 SGDLS, CDR2 YYNGEE. CDR3 length: 15 amino acids.

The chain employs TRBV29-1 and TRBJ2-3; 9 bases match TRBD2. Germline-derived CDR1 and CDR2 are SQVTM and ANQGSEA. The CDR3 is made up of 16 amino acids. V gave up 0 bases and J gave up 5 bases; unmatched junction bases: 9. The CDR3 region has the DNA TGCAGCGTTGAAGACGGTAGCGGGAGAGAAGTAGATACGCAGTATTTT. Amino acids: CSVEDGSGREVDTQYF.

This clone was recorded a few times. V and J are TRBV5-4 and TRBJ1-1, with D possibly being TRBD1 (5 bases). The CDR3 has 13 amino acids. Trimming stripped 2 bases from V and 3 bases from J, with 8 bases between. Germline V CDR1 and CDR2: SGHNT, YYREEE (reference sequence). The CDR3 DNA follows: TGTGCCAGCAGCTTTGGGGGGGACACTGAAGCTTTCTTT. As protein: CASSFGGDTEAFF.

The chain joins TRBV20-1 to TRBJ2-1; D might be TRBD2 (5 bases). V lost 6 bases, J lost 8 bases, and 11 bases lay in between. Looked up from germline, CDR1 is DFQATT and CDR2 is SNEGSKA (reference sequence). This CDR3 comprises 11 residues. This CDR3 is CSASQRDEQFF. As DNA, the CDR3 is TGCAGTGCGAGTCAGAGGGATGAGCAGTTCTTC.

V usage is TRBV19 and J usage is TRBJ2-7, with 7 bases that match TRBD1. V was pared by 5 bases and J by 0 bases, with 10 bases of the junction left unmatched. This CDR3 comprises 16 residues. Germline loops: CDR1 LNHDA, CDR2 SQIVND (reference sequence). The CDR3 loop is CASSFGDRASSYEQYF. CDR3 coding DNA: TGTGCCAGTAGTTTTGGAGACAGGGCGAGCTCCTACGAGCAGTACTTC.

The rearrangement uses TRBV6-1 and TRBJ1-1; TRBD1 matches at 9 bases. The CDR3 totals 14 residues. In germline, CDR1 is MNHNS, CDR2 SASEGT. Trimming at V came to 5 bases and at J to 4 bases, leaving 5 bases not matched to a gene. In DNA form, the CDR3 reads TGTGCCAGCAGTCCACTGACAGGGGGCACTGAAGCTTTCTTT. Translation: CASSPLTGGTEAFF.

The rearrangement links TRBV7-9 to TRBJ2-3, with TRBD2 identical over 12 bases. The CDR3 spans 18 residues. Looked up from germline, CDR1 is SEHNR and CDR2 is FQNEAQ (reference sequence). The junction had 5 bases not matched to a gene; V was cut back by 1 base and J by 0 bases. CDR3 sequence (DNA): TGTGCCAGCAGCTTAGGGGCCGGGACTAGCGGGAGCACAGATACGCAGTATTTT. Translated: CASSLGAGTSGSTDTQYF.

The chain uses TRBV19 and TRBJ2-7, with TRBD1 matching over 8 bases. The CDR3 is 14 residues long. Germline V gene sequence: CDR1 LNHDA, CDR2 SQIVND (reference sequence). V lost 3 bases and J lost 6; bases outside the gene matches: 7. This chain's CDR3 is CASSMGTGPIEQYF. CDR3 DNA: TGTGCCAGTAGTATGGGGACAGGACCTATCGAGCAGTACTTC. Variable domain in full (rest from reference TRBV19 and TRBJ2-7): DGGITQSPKYLFRKEGQNVTLSCEQNLNHDAMYWYRQDPGQGLRLIYYSQIVNDFQKGDIAEGYSVSREKKESFPLTVTSAQKNPTAFYLCASSMGTGPIEQYFGPGTRLTVT.

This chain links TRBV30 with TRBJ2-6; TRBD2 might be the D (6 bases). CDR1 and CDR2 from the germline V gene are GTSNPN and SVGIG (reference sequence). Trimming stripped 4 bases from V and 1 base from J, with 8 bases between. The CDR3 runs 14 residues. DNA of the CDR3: TGTGCCTGGACTGGGGGGTCTGGGGCCAACGTCCTGACTTTC. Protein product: CAWTGGSGANVLTF. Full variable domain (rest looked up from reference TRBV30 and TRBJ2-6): SQTIHQWPATLVQPVGSPLSLECTVEGTSNPNLYWYRQAAGRGLQLLFYSVGIGQISSEVPQNLSASRPQDRQFILSSKKLLLSDSGFYLCAWTGGSGANVLTFGAGSRLTVL.

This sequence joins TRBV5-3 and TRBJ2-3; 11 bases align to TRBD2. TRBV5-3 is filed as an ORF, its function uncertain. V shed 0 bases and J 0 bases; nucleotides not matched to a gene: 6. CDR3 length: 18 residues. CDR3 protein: CARSLVPSGRTSTDTQYF. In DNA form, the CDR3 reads TGTGCCAGAAGCTTGGTTCCTAGCGGGAGGACTAGCACAGATACGCAGTATTTT.

CDR3 nucleotide sequence: TGCGCCAGCAGCGGAACAGGGGCCAGGAATGAAAAACTGTTTTTT. This encodes CASSGTGARNEKLFF. V gene TRBV5-1 combines with J gene TRBJ1-4, with 7 bases lining up with TRBD1. The CDR3 runs 15 residues. J was trimmed by 5 bases and V by 4 bases; bases with no gene match: 8. The germline V gene has CDR1 SGHRS and CDR2 YFSETQ.

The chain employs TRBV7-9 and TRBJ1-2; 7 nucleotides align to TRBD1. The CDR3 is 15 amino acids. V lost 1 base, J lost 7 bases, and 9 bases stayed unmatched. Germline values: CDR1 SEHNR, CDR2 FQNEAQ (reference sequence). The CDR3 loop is CASSLELAGGSGYTF. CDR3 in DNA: TGTGCCAGCAGCTTAGAATTGGCAGGGGGGTCTGGCTACACCTTC.